Listed below are T cell receptor beta chains from one sample, sequenced in a study of memory CD4+ T cells and cytomegalovirus serostatus. Clones were read by immunoSEQ multiplex PCR, and TCRdb kept only the in-frame ones, dropping some. The table lists some 44,000 clones, 76% of them singletons. Sequencing input: memory CD4+ T cells from blood. These receptors were taken from an adult in good health and CMV-seronegative. Each CDR3 is given with its conserved first and last residue. Fields, in order: clone size, D gene, J gene, V gene, CDR3 protein, CDR3 DNA. D genes are given only for firm matches. The size entry is marked missing in some rows and otherwise reads once, few, many or a size class.

- | - | TRBJ1-4 | TRBV15 | CATSRDIGTNEKLFF | TGTGCCACCAGCAGAGATATAGGAACTAATGAAAAACTGTTTTTT
few | TRBD2 | TRBJ2-5 | TRBV5-1 | CASSLMSGGSETQYF | TGCGCCAGCAGCTTGATGTCGGGGGGGTCGGAGACCCAGTACTTC
medium-sized | - | TRBJ2-2 | TRBV30 | CAFSGGGGELFF | TGTGCCTTCTCCGGGGGCGGCGGGGAGCTGTTTTTT
- | - | TRBJ1-2 | TRBV30 | CAWSVGAGGYGYTF | TGTGCCTGGAGTGTAGGGGCTGGTGGCTATGGCTACACCTTC
- | TRBD1 | TRBJ1-2 | TRBV25-1 | CASSDPGTGVVGGYTF | TGTGCCAGCAGTGACCCCGGGACAGGGGTGGTTGGTGGCTACACCTTC
- | - | TRBJ1-2 | TRBV18 | CASSPVRTSAPGGYTF | TGTGCCAGCTCACCGGTGCGGACCTCAGCCCCCGGTGGCTACACCTTC
- | - | TRBJ1-5 | TRBV5-4 | CASSFGGGSQPQHF | TGTGCCAGCAGCTTCGGGGGTGGTAGTCAGCCCCAGCATTTT
- | - | TRBJ1-2 | TRBV19 | CASSIWGTNYGYTF | TGTGCCAGTAGTATTTGGGGCACAAACTATGGCTACACCTTC
few | - | TRBJ2-3 | TRBV5-1 | CASSPGGTDTQYF | TGCGCCAGCAGCCCAGGAGGCACAGATACGCAGTATTTT
few | TRBD1 | TRBJ2-5 | TRBV7-7 | CASSLGGTGAGETQYF | TGTGCTAGCAGCTTAGGCGGGACAGGGGCGGGAGAGACCCAGTACTTC